This T cell receptor (beta chain) comes out of a study of beta chain features in type 1 diabetes. Around 120 mL of blood, on average, came from one heparinised draw per donor. A CD45RO/CCR7/CD25/CD127/CD95/CD27 panel sorted naive, central memory, regulatory and stem cell-like memory CD4+ cells. Each sorted population was over 95% pure. The investigators reverse transcribed all of the isolated RNA, so they sequenced expressed TCRB transcripts. Clones were sequenced by immunoSEQ multiplex PCR, and TCRdb holds only the in-frame ones, with some missing. The table shows under 250,000 clones, with roughly 14% occurring only once. The sample holds a few counts of this clone. After removal of 6 bases from V and 7 bases from J, the junction contained 7 bases not matched to a gene. The CDR3 is 15 amino acids. Germline-derived CDR1 and CDR2 are MNHNY and SVGAGI (reference sequence).

The chain links TRBV6-6 to TRBJ1-6, with 9 bases lining up with TRBD1. The sample taken for sequencing was naive CD4+ T cells from blood. The sequence was collected from a woman aged 40-49 years in good health. In DNA form, the CDR3 reads TGTGCCAGCAGCCAAGGACAGGGGATAAATTCACCCCTCCACTTT. This translates into CASSQGQGINSPLHF.